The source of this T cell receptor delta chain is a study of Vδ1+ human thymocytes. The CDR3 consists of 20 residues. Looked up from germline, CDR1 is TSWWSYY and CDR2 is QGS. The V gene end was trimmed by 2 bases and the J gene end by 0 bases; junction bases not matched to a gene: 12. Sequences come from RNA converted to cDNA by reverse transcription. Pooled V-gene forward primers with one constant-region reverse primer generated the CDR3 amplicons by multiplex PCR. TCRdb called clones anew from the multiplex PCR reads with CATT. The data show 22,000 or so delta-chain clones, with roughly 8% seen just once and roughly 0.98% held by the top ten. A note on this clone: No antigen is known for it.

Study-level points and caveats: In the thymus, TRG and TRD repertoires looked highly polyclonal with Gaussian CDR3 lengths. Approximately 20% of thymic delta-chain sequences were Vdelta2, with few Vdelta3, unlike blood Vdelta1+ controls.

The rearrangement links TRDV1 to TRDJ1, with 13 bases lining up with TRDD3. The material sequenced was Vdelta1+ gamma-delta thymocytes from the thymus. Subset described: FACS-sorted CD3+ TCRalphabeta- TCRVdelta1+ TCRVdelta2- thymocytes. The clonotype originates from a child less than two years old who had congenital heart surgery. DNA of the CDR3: TGTGCTCTTGGGGAAGGCTTATACTGGGGGATACGCACGTACACCGATAAACTCATCTTT. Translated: CALGEGLYWGIRTYTDKLIF.